These 13 T cell receptor beta chains were all obtained from the same sample, sequenced in a study of regulatory T cells in long-lasting Graves disease. CDR3-region Arm-PCR and iRepertoire HTBI primers produced the TCR beta libraries. TCRdb used MiXCR to reprocess the multiplex PCR reads, holding one entry per CDR3 protein. The data show about 420,000 distinct CDR3 sequences, over 15% seen once. This sample's time point: newly diagnosed GD, antithyroid drugs for less than 3 months. PBMCs were the source of the RNA used for TCR sequencing. Another study also made use of these data, one on T cells in Graves' hyperthyroidism and ophthalmopathy.

Sequenced material: peripheral blood mononuclear cells (PBMCs), taken at new diagnosis, from a patient treated with antithyroid drugs. The receptors derive from a woman between 18 and 29 years old with Graves disease.

The sample holds many counts of this clonotype. The rearrangement links TRBV5-6 to TRBJ2-3; 11 bases map to TRBD2. Germline CDR1 reads SGHDT; CDR2 reads YYEEEE. CDR3 size: 15 residues. The trim removed 2 bases at V and 5 bases at J, leaving 4 bases unmatched. The CDR3 sequence: CASSFNGLAGDTQYF. CDR3 DNA sequence: TGTGCCAGCAGCTTCAATGGACTAGCGGGAGATACGCAGTATTTT.

This clonotype has more than one count but fewer than ten. The chain joins TRBV4-1 to TRBJ1-1; 8 positions agree with TRBD1. The CDR3 consists of 15 residues. V gave up 4 bases and J gave up 1 base; unmatched junction bases: 5. In germline, CDR1 is MGHRA, CDR2 YSYEKL. The CDR3 DNA reads TGCGCCAGCAGCCTACCCGGGACAGGGAACACTGAAGCTTTCTTT. Its translation is CASSLPGTGNTEAFF.

This clonotype was detected many times. J is TRBJ1-5 and V is TRBV19; possibly TRBD1 for D (6 bases). The V gene lost 7 bases and the J gene lost 3 bases, with 22 bases spanning the gap. This CDR3 region has 17 residues. Germline V gene sequence: CDR1 LNHDA, CDR2 SQIVND (reference sequence). CDR3 loop: CASKGWGGGENNQPQHF. CDR3 bases: TGTGCCAGTAAAGGTTGGGGGGGCGGAGAAAACAATCAGCCCCAGCATTTT. Full variable domain (missing parts from reference TRBV19 and TRBJ1-5): DGGITQSPKYLFRKEGQNVTLSCEQNLNHDAMYWYRQDPGQGLRLIYYSQIVNDFQKGDIAEGYSVSREKKESFPLTVTSAQKNPTAFYLCASKGWGGGENNQPQHFGDGTRLSIL.

Of note for this clonotype: Given a much more abundant clone one base away, this may be a read error. V and J are TRBV7-9 and TRBJ2-3; 8 bases align to TRBD2. The J call may not be correct, given that the DNA end is closer to TRBJ2-5. Germline V lookup: CDR1 SEHNR, CDR2 FQNEAQ (reference sequence). The CDR3 extends over 18 amino acids. This chain's CDR3 is CASSHPPREAGAHETQYF. The DNA of the CDR3 is TGTGCCAGCAGCCACCCCCCGCGGGAAGCGGGAGCTCATGAGACCCAGTACTTC.

This clonotype has a count of ten or more. CDR3 sequence reads: CASSPGGSAGVYGYTF. The CDR3 DNA follows: TGTGCCAGCAGCCCTGGCGGTTCGGCAGGAGTTTATGGCTACACCTTC. The chain couples TRBV7-2 to TRBJ1-2; D is unclear. CDR3 length: 16 amino acids. Germline CDR1 and CDR2: SGHTA and FQGNSA. Trimming left V 5 bases short and J 5 bases short, with 21 bases between. Full variable domain (missing parts from reference TRBV7-2 and TRBJ1-2): GAGVSQSPSNKVTEKGKDVELRCDPISGHTALYWYRQSLGQGLEFLIYFQGNSAPDKSGLPSDRFSAERTGGSVSTLTIQRTQQEDSAVYLCASSPGGSAGVYGYTFGSGTRLTVV.

This clonotype was found many times. This chain links TRBV18 with TRBJ2-3; TRBD2 matches 11 bases. Trimming cost V 3 bases and J 3 bases; bases outside gene matches: 2. This CDR3 is 15 amino acids long. Germline assignment: CDR1 KGHSH and CDR2 LQKENI. As DNA, the CDR3 is TGTGCCAGCTCACCGCCTAGCGGGAGGACAGATACGCAGTATTTT. This codes for CASSPPSGRTDTQYF.

This clonotype was detected ten times or more. J is TRBJ2-5 and V is TRBV29-1; 15 nucleotides agree with TRBD2. The J segment lost 1 base and the V segment lost 7 bases, leaving 4 bases of the junction unmatched. From germline, CDR1 is SQVTM and CDR2 ANQGSEA. The CDR3 totals 15 residues. CDR3 DNA sequence: TGCAGCGGAGGACTAGCGGGAGGGGGCCAAGAGACCCAGTACTTC. This encodes CSGGLAGGGQETQYF.

Remarks on this clonotype: One base away lies a much larger clone, so this may be a sequencing read error. The chain joins TRBV28 to TRBJ2-5; 7 bases align to TRBD2. Germline V gene sequence: CDR1 MDHEN, CDR2 SYDVKM. The V and J ends lost 5 bases and 2 bases, in that order; junction bases with no gene match: 8. The CDR3 has 15 residues. The DNA of the CDR3 is TGTGCCAGCAGTGGGGGGGGGTGGGAACAAGAGACCCAGTACTTC. This gives the protein CASSGGGWEQETQYF.

This clonotype was recorded many times. This chain uses TRBV12-3 or TRBV12-4 with TRBJ2-5; 8 bases are shared with TRBD2. CDR3 length: 14 amino acids. V lost 7 bases, J lost 5 bases, and 9 bases stayed unmatched. The CDR3 sequence: CASTGRANRETQYF. The DNA for the CDR3 is TGTGCCAGCACCGGGAGGGCCAACCGGGAGACCCAGTACTTC.

The table lists this clonotype with many counts. The chain has TRBV6-1 and TRBJ1-2; the D is unclear. The CDR3 contains 14 residues. CDR1 and CDR2 (germline): MNHNS, SASEGT. Trimming shortened V by 6 bases and J by 9 bases, and 20 bases separated the two germline ends. The CDR3 here is CASSPSVVDQRYTF. The CDR3 DNA reads as TGTGCCAGCAGCCCAAGCGTAGTGGATCAACGCTACACCTTC.

The table lists this clonotype with many counts. The V gene is TRBV28, the J gene TRBJ2-1, with D unresolved. Germline V lookup: CDR1 MDHEN, CDR2 SYDVKM. The CDR3 extends over 17 amino acids. The ends were cut back, 2 bases at V and 0 bases at J, with 14 bases in the middle. CDR3 sequence (DNA): TGTGCCAGCAGTTTACCCCCCGACTGGGTCTCCTACAATGAGCAGTTCTTC. This sequence encodes CASSLPPDWVSYNEQFF.

A word on this clonotype: A single base is all that separates this from a far larger clone, so a read error is likely. The gene calls are TRBV12-3 or TRBV12-4 and TRBJ2-1; TRBD1 is a possible D gene (5 bases). The CDR3 loop spans 15 amino acids. The germline V and J ends were trimmed by 3 bases and 13 bases, with 22 bases remaining between them. DNA of the CDR3: TGTGCCAGCAGTTTCGGCCTAGGGGTTCGTGAGACCCAGTTCTTC. Translating gives CASSFGLGVRETQFF.

The chain joins TRBV7-2 to TRBJ1-2; maybe TRBD1 (5 bases). The CDR3 contains 14 residues. Germline loops: CDR1 SGHTA, CDR2 FQGNSA. V was trimmed by 2 bases and J by 4 bases, leaving 11 bases between them. Written as DNA, the CDR3 is TGTGCCAGCAGCTTACCTGACAGCTCCTATGGCTACACCTTC. Protein sequence: CASSLPDSSYGYTF.